Shown below are 22 T cell receptor beta chains from a single sample sequenced in a study of T cells in Graves' hyperthyroidism and ophthalmopathy. The TCR beta CDR3 regions underwent amplification using RNA transcripts as the source. HTBI primers drove first-round RT-PCR of the TCR CDR3. MiXCR, run by TCRdb on the multiplex PCR reads, gives a single entry per CDR3 protein. The sample has 250,000 to 300,000 distinct CDR3 sequences, roughly 15% seen once. The sequenced material came from blood. These receptor sequences come from a woman in her fifties or sixties with Graves' hyperthyroidism that later progressed to Graves' ophthalmopathy.

This clonotype was seen a handful of times. This CDR3 is CASSWESRGISGNTIYF. The CDR3 DNA reads as TGTGCCAGCAGTTGGGAGAGCAGGGGGATCTCTGGAAACACCATATATTTT. J is TRBJ1-3 and V is TRBV6-5; 7 positions match TRBD1. V lost 4 bases to trimming and J lost 0 bases; unmatched junction nucleotides: 9. Germline V CDR1 and CDR2: MNHEY, SVGAGI. This CDR3 is 17 amino acids long.

This clonotype was found many times. V usage is TRBV20-1 and J usage is TRBJ2-5, with D maybe TRBD2 (6 bases). The CDR3 spans 12 residues. Germline CDR1 and CDR2: DFQATT and SNEGSKA (reference sequence). Trimming left V 4 bases short and J 9 bases short, with 15 bases between. The DNA for the CDR3 is TGCAGTGCTACCGGGAGTGCGGGACCCCAGTACTTC. Amino acid sequence: CSATGSAGPQYF.

This clonotype appeared a few times. A read error may be the cause here, since a much bigger clone is one base away. J is TRBJ2-1 and V is TRBV7-3; D is uncertain. Per the germline V gene, CDR1 is SGHTA and CDR2 is FQGTGA. This CDR3 spans 17 amino acids. The CDR3: CASSLTSSYSSCNEQFF. The CDR3 region has the DNA TGTGCCAGCAGCTTAACGAGCAGCTACAGTTCCTGCAATGAGCAGTTCTTC.

V and J are TRBV12-3 or TRBV12-4 and TRBJ1-2, with no clear D. The CDR3 runs to 13 residues. Trimming shortened V by 8 bases and J by 4 bases, and 14 bases separated the two germline ends. CDR3 loop: CASVAGEGYGYTF. The CDR3 DNA reads as TGTGCCAGCGTGGCAGGAGAAGGCTATGGCTACACCTTC.

This rearrangement joins TRBV30 to TRBJ2-7, with TRBD1 as a possible D gene (6 bases). This CDR3 is 14 amino acids long. Germline assignment: CDR1 GTSNPN and CDR2 SVGIG (reference sequence). The ends were cut back, 3 bases at V and 3 bases at J, with 15 bases in the middle. This CDR3 reads CAWRHDRLVYEQYF. The CDR3 region has the DNA TGTGCCTGGAGGCATGACAGGCTTGTCTACGAGCAGTACTTC.

This clonotype was seen ten or more times. This chain connects TRBV24-1 to TRBJ2-1, with TRBD2 as a possible D gene (6 bases). Germline CDR1 KGHDR, CDR2 SFDVKD. V lost 6 bases to trimming and J lost 9 bases, with 17 bases between them. The CDR3 has 14 amino acids. CDR3 sequence reads: CATSLSGLQVEQFF. The CDR3 DNA reads TGTGCCACCAGTTTATCAGGACTACAGGTTGAGCAGTTCTTC.

This clonotype was recorded a few times. The DNA for the CDR3 is TGCGCCAGCAGTGATCGGGACCAATCCTACAATGAGCAGTTCTTC. Residues: CASSDRDQSYNEQFF. The chain combines TRBV10-1 with TRBJ2-1; D may be TRBD1 or TRBD2 (5 bases each). Germline CDR1 is WNHNN and CDR2 is SYGVQD (reference sequence). This CDR3 is 15 amino acids long. Trimming left V 3 bases short and J 1 base short, with 10 bases between.

This clonotype came up many times. The chain carries TRBV5-1 and TRBJ1-2, with D possibly TRBD1 on 5 matching bases. The CDR3 has 14 residues. Germline V gene lookup returns CDR1 SGHRS and CDR2 YFSETQ. Trimming pared 0 bases from V and 4 bases from J, leaving 10 bases between. This CDR3 is CASSLGQSSYGYTF. Here the CDR3 DNA reads TGCGCCAGCAGCTTGGGACAGTCTTCCTATGGCTACACCTTC.

In this sample, this clonotype turned up many times. The chain employs TRBV10-3 and TRBJ2-5; TRBD1 matches at 9 bases. After removal of 4 bases from V and 2 bases from J, the junction contained 5 bases not matched to a gene. Germline CDR1 and CDR2: ENHRY and SYGVKD. The CDR3 covers 15 residues. Written as DNA, the CDR3 is TGTGCCATCAGTGGACAGGGGGGACCTCAAGAGACCCAGTACTTC. Translated, it gives CAISGQGGPQETQYF.

This clonotype was seen ten or more times. The J gene is TRBJ2-1, the V gene TRBV24-1; D is uncertain. With 3 bases removed from V and 7 bases from J, the gap between germline ends came to 12 bases. Germline CDR1 is KGHDR and CDR2 is SFDVKD. The CDR3 covers 14 residues. The CDR3 nucleotides are TGTGCCACCAGTGATCAATGGACCAGGAATGAGCAGTTCTTC. This gives the protein CATSDQWTRNEQFF.

The sample holds many counts of this clonotype. V usage is TRBV24-1 and J usage is TRBJ2-1, with 9 bases identical to TRBD1. CDR3 length: 16 residues. V was pared by 3 bases and J by 5 bases, with 7 bases of the junction left unmatched. Germline CDR1 is KGHDR and CDR2 is SFDVKD. CDR3 nucleotides: TGTGCCACCAGTGATCCGGACAGGGGAAAGGACAATGAGCAGTTCTTC. This translates into CATSDPDRGKDNEQFF.

The genes are TRBV15 and TRBJ2-2; D is ambiguous. V lost 6 bases and J lost 1, with 3 bases in between. The germline V gene encodes CDR1 LNHNV and CDR2 YYDKDF (reference sequence). This CDR3 has 12 residues. The CDR3 nucleotides read TGTGCCACCAGATTGAACACCGGGGAGCTGTTTTTT. Translating gives CATRLNTGELFF. Drawing the rest from reference TRBV15 and TRBJ2-2, the complete variable domain is DAMVIQNPRYQVTQFGKPVTLSCSQTLNHNVMYWYQQKSSQAPKLLFHYYDKDFNNEADTPDNFQSRRPNTSFCFLDIRSPGLGDTAMYLCATRLNTGELFFGEGSRLTVL.

This clonotype was counted many times. The chain employs TRBV2 and TRBJ1-1, with D unclear. Deletions cut 10 bases from V and 0 bases from J, with 12 bases between. The germline V gene encodes CDR1 SNHLY and CDR2 FYNNEI. The CDR3 is 13 amino acids. The CDR3, as DNA: TGTGCCACCGTGACGAAAATGAACACTGAAGCTTTCTTT. Encoded protein: CATVTKMNTEAFF.

This clonotype was counted many times. The chain couples TRBV7-2 to TRBJ2-7; 9 nucleotides align to TRBD1. This CDR3 is 15 amino acids long. CDR1 SGHTA and CDR2 FQGNSA come from the germline V gene. Unmatched junction bases numbered 9, after V lost 3 bases and J lost 6 bases. For the CDR3, the DNA is TGTGCCAGCAGCTTTTATGGGACAGGGCAGCTCGAGCAGTACTTC. This gives the protein CASSFYGTGQLEQYF.

In this sample, this clonotype turned up many times. This sequence joins TRBV18 and TRBJ2-7; 7 nucleotides line up with TRBD1. This CDR3 region has 13 residues. CDR1 and CDR2 (germline): KGHSH, LQKENI. Unmatched junction bases numbered 3, after V lost 6 bases and J lost 1 base. CDR3 coding DNA: TGTGCCAGCTCTCCAGGGGGTTCCTACGAGCAGTACTTC. It is translated as CASSPGGSYEQYF.

At least ten counts were recorded for this clonotype. The genes are TRBV28 and TRBJ1-4, with D tentatively TRBD1 (5 bases). Germline CDR1 and CDR2: MDHEN and SYDVKM. There are 15 residues in the CDR3. The ends were cut back, 4 bases at V and 4 bases at J, with 13 bases in the middle. The CDR3 DNA reads as TGTGCCAGCAGTTCCCCGGGACTCATTAATGAAAAACTGTTTTTT. It specifies CASSSPGLINEKLFF.

This clonotype turned up a few times. In DNA, the CDR3 is TGCAGCGTGGCGGCGGACGCAACTAATGAAAAACTGTTTTTT. Translated, it gives CSVAADATNEKLFF. The genes are TRBV29-1 and TRBJ1-4; D unresolved. CDR3 length equals 14 residues. Germline loops: CDR1 SQVTM, CDR2 ANQGSEA. The V and J ends lost 6 bases and 0 bases respectively, with 11 bases between them.

J is TRBJ2-7 and V is TRBV11-1; no clear D. This CDR3 contains 17 residues. Trimming took off 0 bases at V and 2 bases at J, with 17 bases between the two ends. CDR1 and CDR2 from the germline V gene are SGHAT and FQDESV (reference sequence). CDR3 DNA sequence: TGTGCCAGCAGCTTAGCCGCAGTGGGCAGCCGCGCCTACGAGCAGTACTTC. This codes for CASSLAAVGSRAYEQYF.

A note on this clonotype: It may be a read error: a sequence one base away is much more abundant. The genes are TRBV2 and TRBJ1-6, with D hard to call. This CDR3 is built from 13 residues. CDR1 and CDR2 from the germline V gene are SNHLY and FYNNEI. The CDR3 protein is CAGSELANSPLHF. CDR3 nucleotide sequence: TGTGCCGGCAGTGAGTTGGCAAATTCACCCCTCCACTTT. The whole variable domain, filled in from reference TRBV2 and TRBJ1-6, reads EPEVTQTPSHQVTQMGQEVILRCVPISNHLYFYWYRQILGQKVEFLVSFYNNEISEKSEIFDDQFSVERPDGSNFTLKIRSTKLEDSAMYFCAGSELANSPLHFGNGTRLTVT.

This clonotype was counted between two and nine times. V is TRBV14 and J is TRBJ2-3, with 9 bases matching TRBD1. The CDR3 spans 15 residues. Germline loops: CDR1 SGHDN, CDR2 FVKESK. V dropped 2 bases and J dropped 3; count of bases not matched to a gene: 3. CDR3 region: CASSQWGTGTDTQYF. In DNA form, the CDR3 reads TGTGCCAGCAGCCAATGGGGGACAGGGACAGATACGCAGTATTTT.

This clonotype was seen at least ten times. The CDR3 sequence: CASSDTTFEGAPEKLFF. The CDR3 bases are TGTGCCAGCAGTGACACGACATTCGAGGGGGCGCCTGAAAAACTGTTTTTT. The V call is TRBV28, the J call TRBJ1-4, with 7 bases fitting TRBD1. Germline assignment: CDR1 MDHEN and CDR2 SYDVKM. The CDR3 has 17 residues. Trimming cost V 5 bases and J 7 bases; bases outside gene matches: 16.

The J gene is TRBJ2-4, the V gene TRBV19; no clear D. Per the germline V gene, CDR1 is LNHDA and CDR2 is SQIVND (reference sequence). The CDR3 contains 12 residues. Between the trimmed V and J ends, which lost 2 bases and 7 bases, there was a span of 6 bases. The CDR3 region is CASSIMGNIQYF. The DNA of the CDR3 is TGTGCCAGTAGTATAATGGGGAACATTCAGTACTTC.